The clone carrying this T cell receptor (beta chain) was observed a handful of times. This entry comes from a study of blood T cells in healthy people across ages. In the study overall: The capture of about one barcoded beta molecule per two T cells was achieved by template switching.

The V gene end was trimmed by 7 bases and the J gene end by 4 bases; junction bases not matched to a gene: 5. In germline, CDR1 is SNHLY, CDR2 FYNNEI. The CDR3 length is 15 residues. Using a J-beta primer mix together with a sample-barcoded 5' primer, a second PCR was run for about 7 to 12 cycles. Samples each returned at least 3 million CDR3-containing paired-end reads. TCRdb reanalysed the 5' RACE reads using MiXCR and keeps one entry per CDR3 protein. The sample consists of 850,000 to 1,000,000 distinct CDR3 sequences, around 49% of them appearing once. The receptor was isolated from a man aged 25 to 40 in good health. The chain couples TRBV2 to TRBJ2-1, with 12 bases that match TRBD2. Material: blood. The CDR3 sequence is CASNLGLAGYNEQFF. The CDR3 DNA sequence: TGTGCCAGCAACCTCGGACTAGCGGGGTACAATGAGCAGTTCTTC.